This T cell receptor (beta chain) was profiled in a study of blood T cell repertoires in COVID-19 (dated by TCRdb to between 2020 and 2021). Concerning the study at large: The collaborator samples originated in the United States, Italy and Spain and spanned the acute and convalescent phases of COVID-19. HLA class I and class II types, where available, came from metadata supplied by the sample provider rather than from assay-based typing. Deeply sampled blood TCRbeta repertoires from subjects exposed to, actively infected with, or recovered from COVID-19 were included in the dataset. The repertoires were released in a freely available public database intended as a resource for research on the immune response to SARS-CoV-2. The samples were drawn from the first 160 participants of the ongoing ImmuneRACE study and from some 1,300 subjects provided by 6 global collaborators. The prospective study material was composed of cDNA or gDNA derived from T cells, B-cell-depleted T cells, or PBMCs. A de-identified subject ID, COVID-19 status, age in years and sex were almost always included in the sample metadata.

The immunoSEQ Assay, a bias-controlled multiplex PCR, was used to amplify TCRbeta CDR3 regions from genomic DNA. The published analysis was carried out like this. Within the assay, amplification of reference gene primers was used to estimate how many nucleated cells each sample contained. To quantify the absolute abundance of each unique TCRbeta CDR3 rearrangement, sequence reads were collapsed and filtered. For each sample, productive Simpson clonality was calculated as the square root of Simpson's diversity index over productive rearrangements. Held by TCRdb, this immuneACCESS table contains in-frame sequences only and omits some clones. Under half of the omission traces to an unresolved V gene where checked; the cause of the rest is unknown. That table supplies the V and J calls and clone size; D and trimming were determined from the DNA. The sample table holds approximately 350,000 clones, of which 87% were seen once. The ten largest clonotypes hold about 6.9% of the sample.

The CDR3 measures 15 amino acids from cysteine to phenylalanine. The DNA shown is the 45-base CDR3, in frame from base 1. The germline V gene specifies SGHRS as CDR1 and YFSETQ as CDR2. After removal of 3 bases from V and 4 bases from J, the junction retains 10 bases not matched to a gene. At one collaborating source in Seattle, patients were enrolled during active infection and were followed longitudinally through the course of disease. Collaborating institutions collected whole blood in K2EDTA tubes following their own protocols. For TCRbeta analysis, collaborator samples were shipped as frozen whole blood, as isolated PBMCs, or as DNA extracted from either sample type. Results and caveats for the whole study, not just this receptor: Clinical and demographic metadata were provided uncurated, with the amount varying by source and participant.

Details on this clone: Its antigen is currently not known. Base qualities were left out, and no much larger clone turns up one base away.

The TCR originated in a woman in her forties or fifties with COVID-19, enrolled during active disease. Sequencing was performed on peripheral blood. The chain uses TRBV5-1 and TRBJ2-7, with 7 bases aligning to TRBD1. The DNA is TGCGCCAGCAGCTGGTCCCAGGGGGTGGCGTACGAGCAGTACTTC. It specifies CASSWSQGVAYEQYF.